The rows below give T cell receptor beta chains drawn from one sample of a study of OX40 agonist ivuxolimab in advanced cancers. Generated by immunoSEQ multiplex PCR, the TCRdb table keeps only in-frame clones and is missing some. The sample has about 28,000 clones; about 80% are singletons. Here the sequenced sample was CD4+ or CD8+ T cells sorted from blood, taken in a trial of the OX40 agonist ivuxolimab. Receptor source: an adult with an advanced solid tumor such as melanoma, head and neck, liver or kidney cancer. The CDR3 runs from the conserved cysteine through the conserved F or W. A D gene is named only where the DNA matches it firmly. For some rows the clone size is stated as once, few or many, or as a class when expanded; others skip it.

J gene: TRBJ2-1; clone size: -; V gene: TRBV7-2; D gene: TRBD1; CDR3 DNA: TGTGCCAGCGGATGGGACAGAAACTACAATGAGCAGTTCTTC; CDR3 protein: CASGWDRNYNEQFF
J gene: TRBJ2-3; clone size: -; V gene: TRBV5-1; D gene: -; CDR3 DNA: TGCGCCAGCAGCGGCTACACAGATACGCAGTATTTT; CDR3 protein: CASSGYTDTQYF
J gene: TRBJ1-2; clone size: -; V gene: TRBV27; D gene: TRBD1; CDR3 DNA: TGTGCCAGCAGTCCAGGGGGGTATGGCTACACCTTC; CDR3 protein: CASSPGGYGYTF
J gene: TRBJ2-7; clone size: -; V gene: TRBV11-2; D gene: -; CDR3 DNA: TGTGCCAGCAGCTTAGATGCAGGGACCTACGAGCAGTACTTC; CDR3 protein: CASSLDAGTYEQYF
J gene: TRBJ2-2; clone size: -; V gene: TRBV19; D gene: -; CDR3 DNA: TGTGCCAGTAGTAATGCGGGTTTCGGGGAGCTGTTTTTT; CDR3 protein: CASSNAGFGELFF
J gene: TRBJ2-2; clone size: -; V gene: TRBV7-9; D gene: TRBD1; CDR3 DNA: TGTGCCCCAGGGGGAACAAAGGGGGCCGGGACCGGGGAGCTGTTTTTT; CDR3 protein: CAPGGTKGAGTGELFF
J gene: TRBJ2-7; clone size: -; V gene: TRBV21-1; D gene: -; CDR3 DNA: TGTGCCAGCAGCACACACAGGGCTACGAGCTCCTACGAGCAGTACTTC; CDR3 protein: CASSTHRATSSYEQYF
J gene: TRBJ2-5; clone size: -; V gene: TRBV2; D gene: -; CDR3 DNA: TGTGCCAGCAGTGCAGACTACCAAGAGACCCAGTACTTC; CDR3 protein: CASSADYQETQYF
J gene: TRBJ2-3; clone size: -; V gene: TRBV27; D gene: -; CDR3 DNA: TGTGCCAGCACCCGATGGTCTAGCACAGATACGCAGTATTTT; CDR3 protein: CASTRWSSTDTQYF
J gene: TRBJ2-1; clone size: -; V gene: TRBV4-1; D gene: -; CDR3 DNA: TGCGCCAGCAGCCAAGATATCGGGCGCCAGAACTACAATGAGCAGTTCTTC; CDR3 protein: CASSQDIGRQNYNEQFF
J gene: TRBJ2-3; clone size: -; V gene: TRBV4-3; D gene: -; CDR3 DNA: TGCGCCAGCAGCCAGGGGGACCAGAGCACAGATACGCAGTATTTT; CDR3 protein: CASSQGDQSTDTQYF
J gene: TRBJ2-3; clone size: -; V gene: TRBV19; D gene: -; CDR3 DNA: TGTGCCAGTAGTATCGGAGGGGGCGGGGCAGGGAATACGCAGTATTTT; CDR3 protein: CASSIGGGGAGNTQYF
J gene: TRBJ2-3; clone size: -; V gene: TRBV11-2; D gene: -; CDR3 DNA: TGTGCCAGCAGCTTTAGAGAAGGAAGAGATACGCAGTATTTT; CDR3 protein: CASSFREGRDTQYF
J gene: TRBJ2-3; clone size: -; V gene: TRBV19; D gene: -; CDR3 DNA: TGTGCCAGTAGTACTGGGGACTGGGACGATACGCAGTATTTT; CDR3 protein: CASSTGDWDDTQYF
J gene: TRBJ2-4; clone size: -; V gene: TRBV5-6; D gene: TRBD1; CDR3 DNA: TGTGCCAGCAGCTCGGGGTGGCGGGACAGGGACATTCAGTACTTC; CDR3 protein: CASSSGWRDRDIQYF
J gene: TRBJ2-5; clone size: -; V gene: TRBV6-5; D gene: TRBD2; CDR3 DNA: TGTGCCACGCAGGAGGGCGCGGGGGTTCAAGAGACCCAGTACTTC; CDR3 protein: CATQEGAGVQETQYF
J gene: TRBJ1-5; clone size: -; V gene: TRBV6-5; D gene: -; CDR3 DNA: TGTGCCAGCAGTTACGCAGGGAGGAATCAGCCCCAGCATTTT; CDR3 protein: CASSYAGRNQPQHF
J gene: TRBJ1-5; clone size: once; V gene: TRBV6-5; D gene: -; CDR3 DNA: TGTGCCAGCAGTACTGCGGGGGCCGGGCAGCCCCAGCATTTT; CDR3 protein: CASSTAGAGQPQHF
J gene: TRBJ1-2; clone size: -; V gene: TRBV2; D gene: -; CDR3 DNA: TGTGCCAGCGGGGACTCGTTCTATGGCTACACCTTC; CDR3 protein: CASGDSFYGYTF
J gene: TRBJ1-5; clone size: -; V gene: TRBV4-2; D gene: TRBD1; CDR3 DNA: TGTGCCAGCAGCCCCCCCAATCGACAGGGAAGTCAGCCCCAGCATTTT; CDR3 protein: CASSPPNRQGSQPQHF
J gene: TRBJ2-3; clone size: few; V gene: TRBV12-5; D gene: TRBD2; CDR3 DNA: TGTGCTAGTGGTCCGCCACCCGGACTAGCGGCAGATACGCAGTATTTT; CDR3 protein: CASGPPPGLAADTQYF
J gene: TRBJ2-1; clone size: -; V gene: TRBV7-6; D gene: -; CDR3 DNA: TGTGCCAGCAGCTTAGCGATCGGCTCCCGTGAGCAGTTCTTC; CDR3 protein: CASSLAIGSREQFF
J gene: TRBJ1-2; clone size: -; V gene: TRBV4-3; D gene: TRBD1; CDR3 DNA: TGCGCCAGCAGCCAATGGCAGGGGGCCGACTATGGCTACACCTTC; CDR3 protein: CASSQWQGADYGYTF
J gene: TRBJ2-1; clone size: -; V gene: TRBV4-3; D gene: -; CDR3 DNA: TGCGCCAGCAGTCAGGGGCTTTACAATGAGCAGTTCTTC; CDR3 protein: CASSQGLYNEQFF
J gene: TRBJ1-2; clone size: -; V gene: TRBV27; D gene: -; CDR3 DNA: TGTGCCAGCAGTTTATCGATAGCGGAGGATGGCTACACCTTC; CDR3 protein: CASSLSIAEDGYTF
J gene: TRBJ2-7; clone size: -; V gene: TRBV19; D gene: -; CDR3 DNA: TGTGCCAGTAGTATAGGGAGCTCCTACGAGCAGTACTTC; CDR3 protein: CASSIGSSYEQYF
J gene: TRBJ2-7; clone size: -; V gene: TRBV7-8; D gene: TRBD1; CDR3 DNA: TGTGCCAGCAGAAACGCACAGGACAGGGGTAACTTC; CDR3 protein: CASRNAQDRGNF
J gene: TRBJ2-7; clone size: -; V gene: TRBV4-1; D gene: TRBD1; CDR3 DNA: TGCGCCAGCAGCCAACTTGACAGGGAAGGTGACGAGCAGTACTTC; CDR3 protein: CASSQLDREGDEQYF
J gene: TRBJ2-1; clone size: -; V gene: TRBV12-5; D gene: -; CDR3 DNA: TGTGCTAGTGGGCGAGGTAATGAGCAGTTCTTC; CDR3 protein: CASGRGNEQFF
J gene: TRBJ2-3; clone size: -; V gene: TRBV4-3; D gene: -; CDR3 DNA: TGCGCCAGCAGCCAAGATCTAGGGCCGGGGGTCACAGATACGCAGTATTTT; CDR3 protein: CASSQDLGPGVTDTQYF
J gene: TRBJ2-2; clone size: -; V gene: TRBV4-2; D gene: TRBD1; CDR3 DNA: TGTGCCAGCAGCCAGGACAGGGGGCGATTAGTGGCCACCACCGGGGAGCTGTTTTTT; CDR3 protein: CASSQDRGRLVATTGELFF
J gene: TRBJ1-2; clone size: few; V gene: TRBV19; D gene: -; CDR3 DNA: TGTGCCACAAAAATGGGGGGGCATGGCTACACCTTC; CDR3 protein: CATKMGGHGYTF
J gene: TRBJ2-1; clone size: -; V gene: TRBV11-2; D gene: -; CDR3 DNA: TGTGCCAGCAGCGCAGACCTAAACAATGAGCAGTTCTTC; CDR3 protein: CASSADLNNEQFF
J gene: TRBJ1-5; clone size: -; V gene: TRBV11-2; D gene: -; CDR3 DNA: TGTGCCAGCGGGTTAGGGGGGAATCAGCCCCAGCATTTT; CDR3 protein: CASGLGGNQPQHF
J gene: TRBJ1-1; clone size: -; V gene: TRBV11-2; D gene: -; CDR3 DNA: TGTGCCAGCAGCTCGACTGATTGGACTGAAGCTTTCTTT; CDR3 protein: CASSSTDWTEAFF
J gene: TRBJ1-1; clone size: -; V gene: TRBV27; D gene: -; CDR3 DNA: TGTGCCAGCAGTTTATATGACGGCAACACTGAAGCTTTCTTT; CDR3 protein: CASSLYDGNTEAFF
J gene: TRBJ2-7; clone size: -; V gene: TRBV7-9; D gene: -; CDR3 DNA: TGTGCCAGCAGCTCAGACTACGAGCAGTACTTC; CDR3 protein: CASSSDYEQYF
J gene: TRBJ2-7; clone size: -; V gene: TRBV5-6; D gene: -; CDR3 DNA: TGTGCCAGCAGAGCAGAAACAGGGATCCCCTACGAGCAGTACTTC; CDR3 protein: CASRAETGIPYEQYF
J gene: TRBJ1-2; clone size: -; V gene: TRBV6-5; D gene: -; CDR3 DNA: TGTGCCAGCAGTTTCACAGGGATTAACTATGGCTACACCTTC; CDR3 protein: CASSFTGINYGYTF
J gene: TRBJ2-1; clone size: -; V gene: TRBV6-1; D gene: -; CDR3 DNA: TGTGCCAGCCAAGAGGGGCTCTACAATGAGCAGTTCTTC; CDR3 protein: CASQEGLYNEQFF
J gene: TRBJ1-2; clone size: -; V gene: TRBV29-1; D gene: -; CDR3 DNA: TGCAGCGTTGAAGATCTTGACTATGGCTACACCTTC; CDR3 protein: CSVEDLDYGYTF